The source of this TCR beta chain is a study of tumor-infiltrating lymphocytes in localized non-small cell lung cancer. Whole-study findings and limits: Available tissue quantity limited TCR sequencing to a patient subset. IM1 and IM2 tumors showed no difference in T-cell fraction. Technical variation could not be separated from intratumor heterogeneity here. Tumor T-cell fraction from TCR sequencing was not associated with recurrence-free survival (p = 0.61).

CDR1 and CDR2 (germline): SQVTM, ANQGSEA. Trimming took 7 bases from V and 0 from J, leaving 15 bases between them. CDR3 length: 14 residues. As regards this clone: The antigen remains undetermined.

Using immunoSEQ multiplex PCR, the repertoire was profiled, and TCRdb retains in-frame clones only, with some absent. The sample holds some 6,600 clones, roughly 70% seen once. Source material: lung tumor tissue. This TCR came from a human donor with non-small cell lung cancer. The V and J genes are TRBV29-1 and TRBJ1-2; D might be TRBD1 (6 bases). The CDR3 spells CSGIFQGTNYGYTF. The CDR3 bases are TGCAGCGGAATATTTCAGGGGACTAACTATGGCTACACCTTC.